The clone carrying this T cell receptor beta chain occurred once. The same CDR3 is also encoded by other DNA sequences in this sample. CD45RO-negative, CCR7-positively selected cells formed the naive CD8 fraction, excluding terminally differentiated effector memory CD45RA+ cells. This sample was included in a study of shared clonotypes between healthy human individuals. From germline, CDR1 is MNHEY and CDR2 SMNVEV (reference sequence). The CDR3 has 14 amino acids. V dropped 2 bases and J dropped 5 bases, with 9 bases sitting between them. The protocol was immunoSEQ multiplex PCR, while the TCRdb copy is restricted to in-frame clones and leaves out a portion. The sample carries 1.5 million to 2.5 million clones, 85% to 95% recorded once.

The sample consisted of naive CD8+ T cells sorted from blood. This rearrangement joins TRBV27 to TRBJ1-4, with D possibly being TRBD1 (5 bases). This receptor was identified in a man younger than 30 in good health. The DNA of the CDR3 is TGTGCCAGCAGTTTAACAGGCCTAAATGAAAAACTGTTTTTT. Translating it yields CASSLTGLNEKLFF.